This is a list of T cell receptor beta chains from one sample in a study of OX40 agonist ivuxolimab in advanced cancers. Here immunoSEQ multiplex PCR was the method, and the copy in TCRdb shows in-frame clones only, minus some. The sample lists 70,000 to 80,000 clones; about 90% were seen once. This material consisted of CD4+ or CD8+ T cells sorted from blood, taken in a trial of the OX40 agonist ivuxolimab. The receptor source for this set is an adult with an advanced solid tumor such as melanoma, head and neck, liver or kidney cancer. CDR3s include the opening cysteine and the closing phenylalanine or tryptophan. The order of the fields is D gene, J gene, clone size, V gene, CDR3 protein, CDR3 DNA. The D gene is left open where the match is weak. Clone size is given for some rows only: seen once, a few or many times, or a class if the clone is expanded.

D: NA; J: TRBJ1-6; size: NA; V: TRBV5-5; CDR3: CASSSQVQGNSPLHF; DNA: TGTGCCAGCAGCTCGCAGGTTCAGGGAAATTCACCCCTCCACTTT
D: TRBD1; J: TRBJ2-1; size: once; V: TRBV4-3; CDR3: CASSQKRRDSTHEQFF; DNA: TGCGCCAGCAGCCAAAAACGCCGGGACAGTACACATGAGCAGTTCTTC
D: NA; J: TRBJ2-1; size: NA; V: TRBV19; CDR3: CASTGLNEQFF; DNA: TGTGCCAGTACGGGGCTCAATGAGCAGTTCTTC
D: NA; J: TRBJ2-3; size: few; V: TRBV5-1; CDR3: CASTAGGGSDTQYF; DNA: TGCGCCAGCACCGCAGGCGGGGGCTCAGATACGCAGTATTTT
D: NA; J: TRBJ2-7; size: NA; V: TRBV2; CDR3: CASSEKGYEQYF; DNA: TGTGCCAGCAGTGAAAAGGGGTACGAGCAGTACTTC
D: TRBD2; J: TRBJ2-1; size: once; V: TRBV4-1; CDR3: CASSQGPGLAGGKEQFF; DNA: TGCGCCAGCAGCCAGGGGCCGGGACTAGCGGGAGGTAAGGAGCAGTTCTTC
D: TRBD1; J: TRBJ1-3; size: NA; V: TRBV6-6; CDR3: CAVEGASGNTIYF; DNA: TGTGCCGTCGAGGGGGCGTCTGGAAACACCATATATTTT
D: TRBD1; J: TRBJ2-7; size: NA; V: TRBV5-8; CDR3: CASSSRTGVPTSNYF; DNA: TGTGCCAGCAGCTCTAGGACAGGAGTTCCTACGAGTAATTACTTC
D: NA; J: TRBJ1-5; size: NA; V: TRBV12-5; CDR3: CASCREGQPQHF; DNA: TGTGCTAGTTGCAGGGAAGGTCAGCCCCAGCATTTT
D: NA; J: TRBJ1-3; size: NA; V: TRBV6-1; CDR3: CASSEVTGVNTIYF; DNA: TGTGCCAGCAGTGAAGTGACAGGTGTAAACACCATATATTTT
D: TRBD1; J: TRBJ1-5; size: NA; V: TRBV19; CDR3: CASSMLDREGNQPQHF; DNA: TGTGCCAGTAGTATGCTAGACAGGGAAGGCAATCAGCCCCAGCATTTT
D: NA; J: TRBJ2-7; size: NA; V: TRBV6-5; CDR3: CASSYSKGGYEQYF; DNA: TGTGCCAGCAGTTACTCGAAAGGGGGCTACGAGCAGTACTTC
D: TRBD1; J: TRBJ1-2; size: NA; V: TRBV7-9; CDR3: CASSLVVDSLVTQGDGYTF; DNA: TGTGCCAGCAGCTTAGTGGTTGACAGCTTGGTTACCCAGGGGGATGGCTACACCTTC
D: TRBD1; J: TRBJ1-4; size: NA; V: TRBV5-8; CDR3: CASSWGGTGNEKLFF; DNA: TGTGCCAGCAGCTGGGGAGGGACAGGAAATGAAAAACTGTTTTTT
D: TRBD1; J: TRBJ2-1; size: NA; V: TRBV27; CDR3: CASSFARGNEQFF; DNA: TGTGCCAGCAGTTTCGCCAGGGGGAATGAGCAGTTCTTC
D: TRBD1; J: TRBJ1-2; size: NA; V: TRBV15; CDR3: CATSRGPGQGSGYTF; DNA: TGTGCCACCAGCAGAGGACCGGGACAGGGGTCTGGCTACACCTTC